This T cell receptor (beta chain) was sequenced for a study of shared clonotypes between healthy human individuals. Findings of the study overall: Non-shared clonotypes had lower generation probabilities than clonotypes shared by all four sorted-subset donors. Few donors restricted represented genetic and exposure-history diversity.

Sequencing was performed with immunoSEQ multiplex PCR; in TCRdb, only in-frame clones are kept and a portion is missing. The profile shows about 2.3 million clones, over 90% of them singletons. In regard to this clone: The target antigen is unknown.

Trimming pared 3 bases from V and 4 bases from J, leaving 10 bases between. The CDR3 spans 14 residues. CDR1 and CDR2 from the germline V gene are KGHSH and LQKENI. The source of this sequence is a man younger than 35 in good health. Some clones in this sample may be carry-over from other donors' samples. Sequencing used naive CD4+ T cells from PBMCs. This sample's subset: CD45RA+ positively selected. The chain is built from TRBV18 and TRBJ2-4, with D unclear. CDR3 DNA: TGTGCCAGCTCACCCGACATAGGGAAAAACATTCAGTACTTC. It codes for CASSPDIGKNIQYF. Full variable domain (outside the CDR3, taken from reference TRBV18 and TRBJ2-4): NAGVMQNPRHLVRRRGQEARLRCSPMKGHSHVYWYRQLPEEGLKFMVYLQKENIIDESGMPKERFSAEFPKEGPSILRIQQVVRGDSAAYFCASSPDIGKNIQYFGAGTRLSVL.